This is a list of T cell receptor beta chains from one sample in a study of blood T cell repertoires in COVID-19. The protocol was immunoSEQ multiplex PCR, while the TCRdb copy is restricted to in-frame clones and leaves out a portion. Of about 190,000 clones listed, about nine tenths are singletons. Sequencing was carried out using peripheral blood. The receptors derive from a woman aged 30 to 39 with acute or convalescent COVID-19. CDR3s include the opening cysteine and the closing phenylalanine or tryptophan. D genes are given only for firm matches. Expanded clones are given a class, and other clones once, few, many or no size at all.

clone size	D gene	V gene	J gene	CDR3 DNA	CDR3 protein
few	-	TRBV2	TRBJ2-2	TGTGCCAGCAGTAGTCAGGGCCGGGGGGCAGGCGGGGAGCTGTTTTTT	CASSSQGRGAGGELFF
few	TRBD1	TRBV5-4	TRBJ2-5	TGTGCCAGCAGCTTGGGGACAGGTTACCAAGAGACCCAGTACTTC	CASSLGTGYQETQYF
-	-	TRBV20-1	TRBJ2-1	TGCAGTGCTAGTGACTACCCATACAATGAGCAGTTCTTC	CSASDYPYNEQFF
-	TRBD2	TRBV2	TRBJ2-1	TGTGCCAGCAGCACCGGGACTAGATCCGGTGAGCAGTTCTTC	CASSTGTRSGEQFF
-	TRBD2	TRBV19	TRBJ2-2	TGTGCCAGTGACCGGGGGGGGAGAGGCACCGGGGAGCTGTTTTTT	CASDRGGRGTGELFF
few	TRBD1	TRBV28	TRBJ2-2	TGTGCCAGCCGGACAGGGAATTGGGGGGAGCTGTTTTTT	CASRTGNWGELFF
once	-	TRBV6-1	TRBJ1-2	TGTGCCAGCAGTGAAAATGGAGGCCTCGGGGACTACACCTTC	CASSENGGLGDYTF
-	-	TRBV5-1	TRBJ2-2	TGCGCCAGCAGCTTAGCGGTCCAGGGGGAGCTGTTTTTT	CASSLAVQGELFF
-	-	TRBV7-2	TRBJ2-1	TGTGCCAGCAGCGCTAGCTCCCGATACAATGAGCAGTTCTTC	CASSASSRYNEQFF
-	-	TRBV27	TRBJ1-6	TGTGCCAGCCGGGAGATTAATTCACCCCTCCACTTT	CASREINSPLHF
-	-	TRBV4-1	TRBJ2-1	TGCGCCAGCAGCCCCACGTGGCCCATTGAGCAGTTCTTC	CASSPTWPIEQFF
-	TRBD2	TRBV11-2	TRBJ2-5	TGTGCCAGCAGAGCGGGAGGTGAGACCCAGTACTTC	CASRAGGETQYF
-	-	TRBV27	TRBJ2-7	TGTGCCAGCAGTATATCCAGGGTCCACGAGCAGTACTTC	CASSISRVHEQYF
-	-	TRBV5-1	TRBJ2-5	TGCGCCAGCAGCTTGGCGGGGTCCCAAGAGACCCAGTACTTC	CASSLAGSQETQYF
once	TRBD2	TRBV14	TRBJ2-1	TGTGCCAGCAGCCAACTTGGACTAGCGGACAATGAGCAGTTCTTC	CASSQLGLADNEQFF
-	-	TRBV19	TRBJ2-2	TGTGCCAGTAGACGGGTGGCTACCGCGAACACCGGGGAGCTGTTTTTT	CASRRVATANTGELFF
once	TRBD1	TRBV6-6	TRBJ2-2	TGTGCCAGCAGTTACCGCGAAAGGGGGCGCGGGGAGCTGTTTTTT	CASSYRERGRGELFF
-	-	TRBV2	TRBJ1-6	TGTGCCAGCAGTGGATTAGCCGGGTCGCCATCACCCCTCCACTTT	CASSGLAGSPSPLHF
-	-	TRBV28	TRBJ2-7	TGTGCCAGCACCAATTCAGGATCCTACGAGCAGTACTTC	CASTNSGSYEQYF
-	-	TRBV6-5	TRBJ2-7	TGTGCCAGCCTGTCCCGTTACGAGCAGTACTTC	CASLSRYEQYF
-	-	TRBV5-1	TRBJ2-7	TGCGCCAGCAGCTTGGTGGAGGCCTACGAGCAGTACTTC	CASSLVEAYEQYF
-	-	TRBV27	TRBJ2-1	TGTGCCAGCAGTTTCCTCCAGGTGGTGGGTGAGCAGTTCTTC	CASSFLQVVGEQFF
once	TRBD1	TRBV6-5	TRBJ1-3	TGTGCCAGCAGTTACGGGACAGGGGGCACTGGAAACACCATATATTTT	CASSYGTGGTGNTIYF
few	-	TRBV27	TRBJ1-5	TGTGCCAGCAGTTTATCTGAGGGACAGCCCCAGCATTTT	CASSLSEGQPQHF
-	-	TRBV28	TRBJ1-4	TGTGCCAGCAGTTTCACGAGTTACGGTGAAAAACTGTTTTTT	CASSFTSYGEKLFF
-	-	TRBV11-3	TRBJ2-1	TGTGCCAGCAGCTTAATCTATGGTGAGCAGTTCTTC	CASSLIYGEQFF
-	TRBD1	TRBV14	TRBJ2-7	TGTGCCAGCAGCCCCTTCATAGGACAGGACCTATACGAGCAGTACTTC	CASSPFIGQDLYEQYF
-	-	TRBV4-2	TRBJ2-7	TGTGCCAGCAGCCAAGACACGGGGGAGCAGTACTTC	CASSQDTGEQYF
-	-	TRBV11-3	TRBJ1-4	TGTGCCAGCAGCTGGCGACCGGGACAAAGAGGTGAAAAACTGTTTTTT	CASSWRPGQRGEKLFF
-	TRBD1	TRBV7-8	TRBJ2-3	TGTGCCAGCAGCTTAACCTCCTGGGACAGGTTGACAGATACGCAGTATTTT	CASSLTSWDRLTDTQYF
-	-	TRBV7-8	TRBJ1-2	TGTGCCAGCAGCTTACGACTTAACTATGGCTACACCTTC	CASSLRLNYGYTF
few	TRBD1	TRBV2	TRBJ1-1	TGTGCCAGCACTAACAGGGGTGGGGCTTTCTTT	CASTNRGGAFF